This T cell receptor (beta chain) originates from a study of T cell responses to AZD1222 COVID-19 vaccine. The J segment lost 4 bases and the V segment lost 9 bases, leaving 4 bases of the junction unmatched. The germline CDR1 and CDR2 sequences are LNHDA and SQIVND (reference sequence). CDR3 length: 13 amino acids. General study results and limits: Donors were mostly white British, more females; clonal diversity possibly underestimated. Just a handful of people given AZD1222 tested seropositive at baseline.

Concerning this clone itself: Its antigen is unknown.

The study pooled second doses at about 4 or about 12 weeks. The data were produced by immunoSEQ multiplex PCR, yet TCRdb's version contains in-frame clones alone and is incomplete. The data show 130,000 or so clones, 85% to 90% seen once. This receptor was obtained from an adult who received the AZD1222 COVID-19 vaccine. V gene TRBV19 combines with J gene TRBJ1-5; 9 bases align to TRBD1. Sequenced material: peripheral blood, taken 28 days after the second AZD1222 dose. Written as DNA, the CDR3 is TGTGCCAGCCAAGGGACAGGGAATCAGCCCCAGCATTTT. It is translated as CASQGTGNQPQHF.